The rows below give T cell receptor beta chains drawn from one sample of a study of CD8 T cells in Susac syndrome. Using its own MiXCR run on the immunoSEQ multiplex PCR reads, TCRdb lists one record per CDR3 protein. The data contain 100,000 to 150,000 distinct CDR3 sequences, approximately 79% of them seen just once; the ten biggest clones take up approximately 0.51%. The sample was CD8+ T cells from PBMCs. The receptors were sampled from a human donor with multiple sclerosis. CDR3s include the opening cysteine and the closing phenylalanine or tryptophan. D genes are given only for firm matches. Clone size appears in some rows only: once, few, many, or a class for an expanded clone.

TRBV5-4	.	TRBD2	TRBJ2-1	TGTGCCAGCAGCCCGGGACTAGCGGGATCCTACAATGAGCAGTTCTTC	CASSPGLAGSYNEQFF
TRBV6-1	.	.	TRBJ1-3	TGTGCCAGCAGTACCTCCGGGTCTGGAAACACCATATATTTT	CASSTSGSGNTIYF
TRBV4-3	.	TRBD1	TRBJ1-5	TGCGCCAGCAGCCAATACAGGGGACAGCCCCAGCATTTT	CASSQYRGQPQHF
TRBV5-1	.	.	TRBJ1-4	TGCGCCAGCAGCATCGGGGAGGTCAGAGGTGAAAAACTGTTTTTT	CASSIGEVRGEKLFF
TRBV7-9	.	.	TRBJ2-4	TGTGCCAGCAGCCCCATCCGCATAAACATCCAGTACTTC	CASSPIRINIQYF
TRBV11-2	few	TRBD1	TRBJ1-1	TGTGCCAGCAGGACAGGGATGAACACTGAAGCTTTCTTT	CASRTGMNTEAFF
TRBV13	.	TRBD2	TRBJ2-1	TGTGCCAGCAGCTTAATGTCGGTAGCGGGGGCGGGGGAGTTCTTC	CASSLMSVAGAGEFF
TRBV7-2	.	.	TRBJ2-3	TGTGCCAGCAGCTTAGCGCCCCCCGAAGATACGCAGTATTTT	CASSLAPPEDTQYF
TRBV27	.	.	TRBJ2-3	TGTGCCAGCAGTTTTGCTGTTAGCACAGATACGCAGTATTTT	CASSFAVSTDTQYF
TRBV6-1	.	.	TRBJ1-1	TGTGCCAGCAGTGAAGCGGAGGAGGGGGGCCTTGAAGCTTTCTTT	CASSEAEEGGLEAFF
TRBV7-6	.	TRBD2	TRBJ2-1	TGTGCCAGCAGCTGGACTAGCGGGAGCTACAATGAGCAGTTCTTC	CASSWTSGSYNEQFF
TRBV29-1	.	TRBD2	TRBJ2-3	TGCAGCGTTGAAGGAGGGACTAGCGGCACAGATACGCAGTATTTT	CSVEGGTSGTDTQYF
TRBV2	.	.	TRBJ2-1	TGTGCCAGCAGTGAGCCAGCGGCCTACAATGAGCAGTTCTTC	CASSEPAAYNEQFF
TRBV11-3	many	.	TRBJ2-7	TGTGCCAGCAGCTTCGGACAGAACTACGAGCAGTACTTC	CASSFGQNYEQYF
TRBV27	.	.	TRBJ2-5	TGTGCCAGCAGTTCACCCAACGACAGGAAAGAGACCCAGTACTTC	CASSSPNDRKETQYF
TRBV9	.	.	TRBJ1-1	TGTGCCAGCAGCGAGTCGGGGAACACTGAAGCTTTCTTT	CASSESGNTEAFF
TRBV5-1	.	TRBD1	TRBJ1-1	TGCGCCAGCAGCTTGTCGGGGGACAGGGCGGGGAGGAACACTGAAGCTTTCTTT	CASSLSGDRAGRNTEAFF
TRBV5-6	.	.	TRBJ1-1	TGTGCCAGCAGCTTGGAGAACACAGGATACTACATTGAAGCTTTCTTT	CASSLENTGYYIEAFF
TRBV18	.	TRBD1	TRBJ2-1	TGTGCCAGCTCAAGAACGCGAGGACAGGGCAGGGACAATGAGCAGTTCTTC	CASSRTRGQGRDNEQFF
TRBV7-2	.	.	TRBJ1-1	TGTGCCAGCAGCTTAGGCTTTACAGGGATAAACACTGAAGCTTTCTTT	CASSLGFTGINTEAFF
TRBV6-2/TRBV6-3	.	.	TRBJ1-1	TGTGCCAGCAGTTATTCGGCGGTTCGCACTGAAGCTTTCTTT	CASSYSAVRTEAFF
TRBV6-2/TRBV6-3	.	.	TRBJ2-4	TGTGCCAGCAGTTATTCGAGGTTTGCCAAAAACATTCAGTACTTC	CASSYSRFAKNIQYF
TRBV7-9	.	.	TRBJ2-1	TGTGCCAGCAGCGCGGCCGGGACTGGTTACAATGAGCAGTTCTTC	CASSAAGTGYNEQFF
TRBV5-6	.	TRBD1	TRBJ2-1	TGTGCGAGCCAGGGACAGGGCGGCAATGAGCAGTTCTTC	CASQGQGGNEQFF
TRBV3-1	.	.	TRBJ2-1	TGTGCCAGCAGGAGAGAGGGAATAGCTGAGCAGTTCTTC	CASRREGIAEQFF
TRBV3-1	.	TRBD1	TRBJ2-2	TGTGCCAGCAGCGGACGTAGAGGGAGACAGGGGAACACCGGGGAGCTGTTTTTT	CASSGRRGRQGNTGELFF